This T cell receptor (beta chain) came from a study of regulatory T cells in long-lasting Graves disease. Study-wide points: For persistent Graves' patients, TCR diversity was lower than for newly diagnosed ones.

This clonotype has ten or more counts. Its antigen is currently unknown. CDR1 and CDR2 (germline): GTSNPN, SVGIG (reference sequence). The V end lost 2 bases, the J end lost 0 bases, and 14 bases lay between the germline ends. The CDR3 extends over 16 amino acids. The time point denotes: newly diagnosed GD, antithyroid drugs for less than 3 months. After RNA was extracted from PBMCs, the TCR library was made from it. The TCR beta library used iRepertoire HTBI primers with Arm-PCR amplification of CDR3. A single record per CDR3 protein comes from TCRdb applying MiXCR to the multiplex PCR reads. The repertoire includes approximately 460,000 distinct CDR3 sequences, roughly 15% of them detected once, and 9.5% to 12% sits in the top ten. These data were likewise used in another study, on T cells in Graves' hyperthyroidism and ophthalmopathy. That report adds: Exclusion of a patient resulted from uncontrolled infection, other autoimmune disease, pregnancy or lactation. An initial round of RT-PCR targeting the TCR CDR3 relied on the HTBI primer set.

The V and J genes are TRBV30 and TRBJ1-5; D call uncertain. The sample was peripheral blood mononuclear cells (PBMCs), taken at new diagnosis, from a patient treated with antithyroid drugs. The TCR was taken from a woman in her 30s with Graves disease. The CDR3 bases are TGTGCCTGGAGTCCACTTACACGAAATAGCAATCAGCCCCAGCATTTT. It is translated as CAWSPLTRNSNQPQHF.